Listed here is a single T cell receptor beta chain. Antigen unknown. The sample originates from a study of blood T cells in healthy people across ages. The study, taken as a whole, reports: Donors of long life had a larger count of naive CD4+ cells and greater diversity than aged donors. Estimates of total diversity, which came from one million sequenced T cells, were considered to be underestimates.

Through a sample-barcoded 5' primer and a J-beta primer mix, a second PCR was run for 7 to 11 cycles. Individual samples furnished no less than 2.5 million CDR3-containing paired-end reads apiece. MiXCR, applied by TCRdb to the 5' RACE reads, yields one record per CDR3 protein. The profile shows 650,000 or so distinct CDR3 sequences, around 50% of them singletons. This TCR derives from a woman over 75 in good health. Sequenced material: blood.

The CDR3 is CATSRLGHNEQFF. The CDR3 DNA reads as TGTGCCACCAGCAGACTAGGCCACAATGAGCAGTTCTTC. The chain recombines TRBV15 with TRBJ2-1; D unclear. CDR3 size: 13 residues. V lost 2 bases to trimming and J lost 5 bases, with 7 bases between them. CDR1 and CDR2 from the germline V gene are LNHNV and YYDKDF (reference sequence).